A selection of T cell receptor beta chains follows, all from one sample in a study of CD8 T cells in Susac syndrome. MiXCR was run by TCRdb on the immunoSEQ multiplex PCR reads, yielding one entry per CDR3 protein. This table holds 100,000 to 150,000 distinct CDR3 sequences, approximately 93% found once. Input material: CD8+ T cells from PBMCs. The source of these receptors is a human donor with multiple sclerosis. The CDR3 runs from the conserved cysteine through the conserved F or W. D genes are given only for firm matches.

>TRBD2|TRBJ2-5|TRBV12-3/TRBV12-4
CASSGAPGGQETQYF
TGTGCCAGCAGTGGGGCGCCGGGGGGGCAAGAGACCCAGTACTTC
>TRBD2|TRBJ2-2|TRBV18
CASSPYAAGGLAGELFF
TGTGCCAGCTCACCCTATGCGGCGGGAGGTCTCGCCGGGGAGCTGTTTTTT
>TRBD1|TRBJ2-1|TRBV5-4
CASSLELGGFGSYNEQFF
TGTGCCAGCAGCTTGGAACTAGGGGGCTTTGGGTCCTACAATGAGCAGTTCTTC
>NA|TRBJ2-2|TRBV23-1
CASGQWAGNTGELFF
TGCGCCAGCGGCCAGTGGGCGGGTAACACCGGGGAGCTGTTTTTT
>NA|TRBJ2-3|TRBV6-1
CASSRAAGRVTQYF
TGTGCCAGCAGTCGAGCGGCGGGAAGGGTTACGCAGTATTTT
>NA|TRBJ2-2|TRBV4-1
CASRDGAWELFF
TGCGCCAGCCGAGACGGGGCCTGGGAGCTGTTTTTT
>NA|TRBJ2-1|TRBV3-1
CASSQDPGRYLVYEQFF
TGTGCCAGCAGCCAAGATCCTGGCAGGTATCTAGTCTATGAGCAGTTCTTC
>NA|TRBJ2-3|TRBV27
CASSFSQTDTQYF
TGTGCCAGCAGTTTCAGTCAAACAGATACGCAGTATTTT
>TRBD1|TRBJ2-5|TRBV20-1
CSAQQGIRETQYF
TGCAGTGCCCAACAGGGGATAAGGGAGACCCAGTACTTC
>NA|TRBJ1-1|TRBV7-3
CASSSDTNTEAFF
TGTGCCAGCAGCTCCGACACGAACACTGAAGCTTTCTTT
>NA|TRBJ1-2|TRBV27
CASSFSIFYGYTF
TGTGCCAGCAGTTTTAGTATTTTCTATGGCTACACCTTC
>TRBD1|TRBJ2-5|TRBV7-9
CASSTTGSQETQYF
TGTGCCAGCAGCACGACAGGGTCGCAAGAGACCCAGTACTTC